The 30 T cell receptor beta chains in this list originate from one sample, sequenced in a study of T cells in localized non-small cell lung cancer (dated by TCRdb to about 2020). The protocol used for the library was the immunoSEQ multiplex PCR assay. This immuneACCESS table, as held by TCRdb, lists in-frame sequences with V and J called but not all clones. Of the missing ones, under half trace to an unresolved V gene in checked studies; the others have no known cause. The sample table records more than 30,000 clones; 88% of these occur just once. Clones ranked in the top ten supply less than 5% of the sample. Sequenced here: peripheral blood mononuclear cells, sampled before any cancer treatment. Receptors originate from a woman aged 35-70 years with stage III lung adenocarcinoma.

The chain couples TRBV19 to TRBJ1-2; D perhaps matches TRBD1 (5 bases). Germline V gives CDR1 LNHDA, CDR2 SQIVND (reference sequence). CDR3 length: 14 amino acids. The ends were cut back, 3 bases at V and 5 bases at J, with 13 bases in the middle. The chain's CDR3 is CASSIGRAFYGYTF. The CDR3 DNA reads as TGTGCCAGTAGTATTGGCAGGGCATTTTATGGCTACACCTTC.

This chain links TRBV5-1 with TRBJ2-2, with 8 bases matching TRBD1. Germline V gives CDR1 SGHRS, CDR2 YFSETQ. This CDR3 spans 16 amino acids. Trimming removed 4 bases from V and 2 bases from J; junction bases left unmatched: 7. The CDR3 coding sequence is TGCGCCAGCAGCCGTACCGGACAGGGCAACACCGGGGAGCTGTTTTTT. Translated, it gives CASSRTGQGNTGELFF. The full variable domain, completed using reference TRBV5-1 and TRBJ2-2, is KAGVTQTPRYLIKTRGQQVTLSCSPISGHRSVSWYQQTPGQGLQFLFEYFSETQRNKGNFPGRFSGRQFSNSRSEMNVSTLELGDSALYLCASSRTGQGNTGELFFGEGSRLTVL.

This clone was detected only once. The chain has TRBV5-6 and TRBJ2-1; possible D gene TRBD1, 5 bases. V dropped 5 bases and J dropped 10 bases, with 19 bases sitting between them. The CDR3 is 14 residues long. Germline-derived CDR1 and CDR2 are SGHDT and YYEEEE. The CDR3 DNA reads TGTGCCAGCAGTCATGGGGCTTACGTATCGGAGCAGTTCTTC. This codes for CASSHGAYVSEQFF.

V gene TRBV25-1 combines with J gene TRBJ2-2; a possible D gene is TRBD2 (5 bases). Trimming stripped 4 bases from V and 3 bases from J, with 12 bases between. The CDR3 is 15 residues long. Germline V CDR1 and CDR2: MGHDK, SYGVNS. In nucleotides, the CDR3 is TGTGCCAGCAGTGTCGGGTCGAGGGACACCGGGGAGCTGTTTTTT. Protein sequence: CASSVGSRDTGELFF.

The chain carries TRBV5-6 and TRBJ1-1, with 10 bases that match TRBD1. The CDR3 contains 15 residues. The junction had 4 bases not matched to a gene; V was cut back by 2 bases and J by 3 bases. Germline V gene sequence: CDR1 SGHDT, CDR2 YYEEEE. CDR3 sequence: CASSFRTGGYTEAFF. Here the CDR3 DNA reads TGTGCCAGCAGCTTTCGGACAGGGGGATACACTGAAGCTTTCTTT.

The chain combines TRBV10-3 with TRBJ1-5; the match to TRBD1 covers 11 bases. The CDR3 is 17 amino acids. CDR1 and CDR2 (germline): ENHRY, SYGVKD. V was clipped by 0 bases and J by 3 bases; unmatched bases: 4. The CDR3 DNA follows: TGTGCCATCAGTGAGTCCTTGGGACAGGGGGTCAATCAGCCCCAGCATTTT. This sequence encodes CAISESLGQGVNQPQHF.

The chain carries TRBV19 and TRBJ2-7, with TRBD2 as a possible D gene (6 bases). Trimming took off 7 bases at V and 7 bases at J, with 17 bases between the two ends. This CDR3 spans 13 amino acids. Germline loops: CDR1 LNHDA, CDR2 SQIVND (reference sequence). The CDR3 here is CASISPGDGEQYF. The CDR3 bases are TGTGCCAGTATCTCGCCGGGAGACGGTGAGCAGTACTTC.

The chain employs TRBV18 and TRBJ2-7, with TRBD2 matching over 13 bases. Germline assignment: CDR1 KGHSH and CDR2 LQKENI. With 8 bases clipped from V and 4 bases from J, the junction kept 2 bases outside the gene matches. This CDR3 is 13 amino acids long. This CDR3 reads CASTSGRAYEQYF. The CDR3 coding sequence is TGTGCCAGCACTAGCGGGAGGGCGTACGAGCAGTACTTC.

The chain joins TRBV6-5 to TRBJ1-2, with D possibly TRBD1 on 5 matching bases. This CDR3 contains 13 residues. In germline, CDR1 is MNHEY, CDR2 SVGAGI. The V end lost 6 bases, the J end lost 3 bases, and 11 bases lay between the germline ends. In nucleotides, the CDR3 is TGTGCCAGCAGCTCAGGGTTGGACTATGGCTACACCTTC. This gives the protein CASSSGLDYGYTF.

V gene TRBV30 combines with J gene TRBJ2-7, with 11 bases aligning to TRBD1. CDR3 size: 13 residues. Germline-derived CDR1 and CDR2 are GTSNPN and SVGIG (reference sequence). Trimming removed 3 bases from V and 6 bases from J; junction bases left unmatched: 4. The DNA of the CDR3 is TGTGCCTGGAGGGGGGACAGGGGGGTCGAGCAGTACTTC. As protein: CAWRGDRGVEQYF.

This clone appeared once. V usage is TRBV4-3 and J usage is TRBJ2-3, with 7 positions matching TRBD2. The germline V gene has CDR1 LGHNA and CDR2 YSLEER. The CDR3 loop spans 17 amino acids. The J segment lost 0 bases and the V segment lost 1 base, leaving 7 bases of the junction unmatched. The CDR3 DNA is TGCGCCAGCAGCCAAGGGGGGGGAGCCCGGAGCACAGATACGCAGTATTTT. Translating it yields CASSQGGGARSTDTQYF.

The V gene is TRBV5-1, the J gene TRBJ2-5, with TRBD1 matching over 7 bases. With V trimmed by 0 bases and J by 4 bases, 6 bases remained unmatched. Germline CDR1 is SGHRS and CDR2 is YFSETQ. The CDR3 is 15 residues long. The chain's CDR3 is CASSLVSGTAETQYF. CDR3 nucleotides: TGCGCCAGCAGCTTGGTTTCCGGGACAGCAGAGACCCAGTACTTC.

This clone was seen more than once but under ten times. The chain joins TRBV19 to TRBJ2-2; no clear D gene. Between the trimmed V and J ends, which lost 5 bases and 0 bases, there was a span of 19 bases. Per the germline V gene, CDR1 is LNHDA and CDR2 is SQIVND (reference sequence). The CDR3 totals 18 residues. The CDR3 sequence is CASSYELGSPPNTGELFF. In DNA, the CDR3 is TGTGCCAGTAGTTACGAGCTTGGCTCCCCTCCGAACACCGGGGAGCTGTTTTTT. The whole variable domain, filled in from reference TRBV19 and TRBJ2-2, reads DGGITQSPKYLFRKEGQNVTLSCEQNLNHDAMYWYRQDPGQGLRLIYYSQIVNDFQKGDIAEGYSVSREKKESFPLTVTSAQKNPTAFYLCASSYELGSPPNTGELFFGEGSRLTVL.

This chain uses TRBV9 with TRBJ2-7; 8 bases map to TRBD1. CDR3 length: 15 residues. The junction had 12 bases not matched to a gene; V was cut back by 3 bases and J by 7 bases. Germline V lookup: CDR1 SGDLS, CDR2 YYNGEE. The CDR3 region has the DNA TGTGCCAGCAGCGCTGCGGGACAGGCCGCTCGGGAGCAGTACTTC. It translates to CASSAAGQAAREQYF.

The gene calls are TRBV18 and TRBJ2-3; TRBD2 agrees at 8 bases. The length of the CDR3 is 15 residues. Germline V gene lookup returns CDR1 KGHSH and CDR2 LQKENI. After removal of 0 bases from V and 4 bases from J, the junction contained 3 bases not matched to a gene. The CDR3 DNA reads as TGTGCCAGCTCACCACCAGGGACTAGAGCAGATACGCAGTATTTT. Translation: CASSPPGTRADTQYF.

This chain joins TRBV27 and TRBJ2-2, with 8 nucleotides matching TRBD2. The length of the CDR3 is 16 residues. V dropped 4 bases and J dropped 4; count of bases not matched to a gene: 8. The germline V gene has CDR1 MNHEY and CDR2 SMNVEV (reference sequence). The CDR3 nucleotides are TGTGCCAGCAGTTCCCGGGGTAGCGGGGTCACCGGGGAGCTGTTTTTT. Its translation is CASSSRGSGVTGELFF.

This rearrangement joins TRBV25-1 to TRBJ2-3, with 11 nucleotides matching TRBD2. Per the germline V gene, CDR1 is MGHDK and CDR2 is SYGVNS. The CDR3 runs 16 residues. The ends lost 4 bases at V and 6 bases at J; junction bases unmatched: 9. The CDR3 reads CASSGRGSGRVDTQYF. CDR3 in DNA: TGTGCCAGCAGTGGCCGTGGTAGCGGGAGGGTTGATACGCAGTATTTT.

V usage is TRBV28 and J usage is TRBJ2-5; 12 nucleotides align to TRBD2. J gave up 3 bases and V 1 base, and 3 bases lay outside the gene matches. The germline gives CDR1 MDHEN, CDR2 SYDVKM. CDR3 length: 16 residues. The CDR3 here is CASSLFWTSGKETQYF. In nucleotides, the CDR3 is TGTGCCAGCAGTTTATTCTGGACTAGCGGGAAAGAGACCCAGTACTTC. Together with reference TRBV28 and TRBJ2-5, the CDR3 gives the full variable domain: DVKVTQSSRYLVKRTGEKVFLECVQDMDHENMFWYRQDPGLGLRLIYFSYDVKMKEKGDIPEGYSVSREKKERFSLILESASTNQTSMYLCASSLFWTSGKETQYFGPGTRLLVL.

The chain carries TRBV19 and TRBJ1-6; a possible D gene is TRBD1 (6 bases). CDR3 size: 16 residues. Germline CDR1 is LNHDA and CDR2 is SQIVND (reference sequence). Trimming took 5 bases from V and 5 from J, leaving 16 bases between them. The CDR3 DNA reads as TGTGCCAGTAGTCCCTTTCGGGGGCCAGATAATTCACCCCTCCACTTT. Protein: CASSPFRGPDNSPLHF.

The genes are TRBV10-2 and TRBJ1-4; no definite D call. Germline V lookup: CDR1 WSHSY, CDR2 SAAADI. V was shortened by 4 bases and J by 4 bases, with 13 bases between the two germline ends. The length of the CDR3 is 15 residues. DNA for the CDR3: TGCGCCAGCAGTGCCCGGGGAAACAATAATGAAAAACTGTTTTTT. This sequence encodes CASSARGNNNEKLFF.

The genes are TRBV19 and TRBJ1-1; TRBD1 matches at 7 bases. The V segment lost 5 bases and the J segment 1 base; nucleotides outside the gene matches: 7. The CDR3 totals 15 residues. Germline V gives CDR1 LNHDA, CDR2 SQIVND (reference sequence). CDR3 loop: CASSSYGQENTEAFF. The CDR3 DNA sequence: TGTGCCAGTAGTTCCTACGGACAGGAGAACACTGAAGCTTTCTTT.

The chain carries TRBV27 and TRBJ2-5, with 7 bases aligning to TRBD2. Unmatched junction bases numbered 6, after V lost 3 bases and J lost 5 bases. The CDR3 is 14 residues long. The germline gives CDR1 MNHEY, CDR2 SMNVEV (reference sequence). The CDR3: CASSLASGRETQYF. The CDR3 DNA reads TGTGCCAGCAGTTTGGCTAGCGGTAGGGAGACCCAGTACTTC.

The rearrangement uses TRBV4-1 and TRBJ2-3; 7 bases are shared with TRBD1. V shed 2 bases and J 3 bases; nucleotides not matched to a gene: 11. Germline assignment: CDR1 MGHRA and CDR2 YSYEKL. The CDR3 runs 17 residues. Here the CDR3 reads CASSQSGTDLVTDTQYF. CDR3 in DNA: TGCGCCAGCAGCCAATCGGGGACAGATCTTGTTACAGATACGCAGTATTTT.

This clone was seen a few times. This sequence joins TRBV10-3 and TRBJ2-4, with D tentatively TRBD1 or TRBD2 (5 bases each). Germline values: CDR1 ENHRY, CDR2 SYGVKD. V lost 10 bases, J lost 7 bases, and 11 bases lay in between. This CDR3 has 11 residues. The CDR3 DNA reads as TGTGCCAGCCGAGAGGGGAACATTCAGTACTTC. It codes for CASREGNIQYF.

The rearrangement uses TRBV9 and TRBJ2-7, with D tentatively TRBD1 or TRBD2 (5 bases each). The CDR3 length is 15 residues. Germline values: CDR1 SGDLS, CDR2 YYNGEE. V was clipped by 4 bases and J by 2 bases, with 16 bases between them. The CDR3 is CASSSGTPLPYEQYF. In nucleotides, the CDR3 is TGTGCCAGCAGCTCAGGGACGCCTCTACCCTACGAGCAGTACTTC.

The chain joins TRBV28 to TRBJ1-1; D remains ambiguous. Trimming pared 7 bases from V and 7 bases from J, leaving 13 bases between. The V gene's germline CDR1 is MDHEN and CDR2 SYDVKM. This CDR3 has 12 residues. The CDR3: CASTPGGSEAFF. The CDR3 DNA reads TGTGCCAGCACCCCGGGAGGGAGTGAAGCTTTCTTT.

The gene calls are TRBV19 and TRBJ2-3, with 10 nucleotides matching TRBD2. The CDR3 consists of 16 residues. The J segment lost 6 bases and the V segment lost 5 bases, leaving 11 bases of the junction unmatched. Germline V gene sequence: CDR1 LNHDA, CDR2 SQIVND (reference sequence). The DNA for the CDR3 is TGTGCCAGTAGTCAAGCGGGAGGGCCCTCAGGGGATACGCAGTATTTT. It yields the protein CASSQAGGPSGDTQYF.

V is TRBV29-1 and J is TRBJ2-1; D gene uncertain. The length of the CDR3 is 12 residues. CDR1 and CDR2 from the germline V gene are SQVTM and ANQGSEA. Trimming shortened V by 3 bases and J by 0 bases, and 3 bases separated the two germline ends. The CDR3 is CSVDGSYNEQFF. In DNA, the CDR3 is TGCAGCGTTGATGGCTCCTACAATGAGCAGTTCTTC.

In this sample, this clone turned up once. Here the CDR3 reads CARSLNSHSCRLNTEAFF. In DNA form, the CDR3 reads TGTGCCAGAAGCCTGAATTCCCACAGCTGTAGGTTGAACACTGAAGCTTTCTTT. This rearrangement joins TRBV5-3 to TRBJ1-1; no clear D. TRBV5-3 is an ORF, and what it does is uncertain. V lost 4 bases and J lost 0, with 22 bases in between. CDR3 length equals 18 residues.

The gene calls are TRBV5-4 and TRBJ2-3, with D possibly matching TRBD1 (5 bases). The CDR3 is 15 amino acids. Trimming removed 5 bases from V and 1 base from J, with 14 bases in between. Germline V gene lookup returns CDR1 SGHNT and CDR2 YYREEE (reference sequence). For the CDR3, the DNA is TGTGCCAGCAGTCCGGACATAGGAGGCACAGATACGCAGTATTTT. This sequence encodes CASSPDIGGTDTQYF.